Following are 14 T cell receptor beta chains from one sample sequenced in a study of T-cell reconstitution after alpha-beta-depleted transplantation in children. Unique molecular identifiers were used in preparing the TCRbeta library. In TCRdb, the PCR reads were re-called with MiXCR into one record per CDR3 protein. The sample consists of some 600,000 distinct CDR3 sequences, approximately 13% of them appearing once. The sequences come from PBMCs, mostly from graft donor cells, collected 360 days after TCRalphabeta/CD19-depleted stem cell transplant. These receptors were taken from a male patient younger than 18 who had a stem cell transplant for acute myeloid leukemia, so the T cells may come from the graft donor.

This clonotype came up a few times. V is TRBV7-3 and J is TRBJ2-1, with TRBD2 matching over 14 bases. This CDR3 is built from 15 residues. Germline trimming cut 5 bases from V and 10 bases from J; bases unmatched to any gene: 7. The V gene's germline CDR1 is SGHTA and CDR2 FQGTGA. The CDR3 region is CASSPKGLAGGEQFF. In nucleotides, the CDR3 is TGTGCCAGCAGCCCAAAAGGACTAGCGGGAGGAGAGCAGTTCTTC.

The rearrangement joins TRBV5-1 to TRBJ2-7, with 9 positions matching TRBD2. Germline V lookup: CDR1 SGHRS, CDR2 YFSETQ. CDR3 size: 15 residues. After removal of 0 bases from V and 4 bases from J, the junction contained 5 bases not matched to a gene. CDR3 in DNA: TGCGCCAGCAGCTTGGAGGCTAGCGGGAAATACGAGCAGTACTTC. Residues: CASSLEASGKYEQYF.

This clonotype was seen ten or more times. The chain links TRBV29-1 to TRBJ2-5, with D maybe TRBD2 (6 bases). V was pared by 4 bases and J by 5 bases, with 11 bases between. The CDR3 spans 12 residues. CDR1 SQVTM and CDR2 ANQGSEA come from the germline V gene. CDR3 amino acids: CSVGGMWETQYF. The CDR3 region has the DNA TGCAGCGTTGGCGGGATGTGGGAGACCCAGTACTTC.

This clonotype turned up a few times. The V and J genes are TRBV20-1 and TRBJ2-1; D call uncertain. Deletions cut 1 base from V and 0 bases from J, with 7 bases between. Germline CDR1 and CDR2: DFQATT and SNEGSKA (reference sequence). The CDR3 is 14 amino acids. The CDR3 nucleotides are TGCAGTGCTAGAGTAGACGTCTCCTACAATGAGCAGTTCTTC. It encodes CSARVDVSYNEQFF.

This clonotype was recorded many times. This chain connects TRBV29-1 to TRBJ1-1; D remains unclear. The CDR3 extends over 13 amino acids. Germline lookup yields CDR1 SQVTM and CDR2 ANQGSEA. The V end was cut by 4 bases, the J end by 6 bases, with 15 bases between. Here the CDR3 DNA reads TGCAGCGTTGTCAGAGGGCCAGCAGCTGAAGCTTTCTTT. This gives the protein CSVVRGPAAEAFF.

This clonotype occurred many times. The V call is TRBV29-1, the J call TRBJ2-1; 12 nucleotides line up with TRBD2. J was trimmed by 9 bases and V by 7 bases; bases with no gene match: 10. The CDR3 covers 14 residues. Germline-derived CDR1 and CDR2 are SQVTM and ANQGSEA. This CDR3 reads CSASTSGSFSEQFF. The CDR3 DNA is TGCAGCGCCTCGACTAGCGGGAGTTTTAGTGAGCAGTTCTTC.

The chain links TRBV7-3 to TRBJ2-2; D is uncertain. V lost 5 bases, J lost 8 bases, and 9 bases lay in between. Germline V gives CDR1 SGHTA, CDR2 FQGTGA. The CDR3 loop spans 12 amino acids. The CDR3 DNA reads as TGTGCCAGCAGCCCAACCCAAGGGGAGCTGTTTTTT. Its protein product is CASSPTQGELFF.

This clonotype was picked up many times. This chain links TRBV5-1 with TRBJ2-5; 12 bases map to TRBD1. This CDR3 has 17 residues. V trimming: 3 bases; J trimming: 4 bases; junction bases outside the gene matches: 10. From germline, CDR1 is SGHRS and CDR2 YFSETQ. CDR3: CASSSTTLGQGAETQYF. Written as DNA, the CDR3 is TGCGCCAGCAGCTCAACGACCCTGGGACAGGGGGCAGAGACCCAGTACTTC.

The genes are TRBV29-1 and TRBJ2-5; 8 positions match TRBD2. V lost 3 bases to trimming and J lost 5 bases; unmatched junction nucleotides: 11. In germline, CDR1 is SQVTM, CDR2 ANQGSEA. This CDR3 contains 15 residues. CDR3 nucleotide sequence: TGCAGCGTTGAGTTAGCGGGACGGGCAGCGGAGACCCAGTACTTC. It is translated as CSVELAGRAAETQYF.

This chain connects TRBV28 to TRBJ1-4; 9 bases are shared with TRBD1. Trimming took 5 bases from V and 5 from J; bases not matched to a gene: 9. The V gene's germline CDR1 is MDHEN and CDR2 SYDVKM. The CDR3 has 16 amino acids. Written as DNA, the CDR3 is TGTGCCAGCAGTGCCAGACAGGGGGGGGAAAATGAAAAACTGTTTTTT. Translating gives CASSARQGGENEKLFF.

The chain couples TRBV29-1 to TRBJ2-1; D perhaps matches TRBD2 (5 bases). The CDR3 runs 16 residues. The V and J ends lost 8 bases and 1 base respectively, with 21 bases between them. The germline CDR1 and CDR2 sequences are SQVTM and ANQGSEA. For the CDR3, the DNA is TGCAGCCCACCAGAGTCGGAGCGGATATCCTACAATGAGCAGTTCTTC. Encoded protein: CSPPESERISYNEQFF.

This clonotype was recorded a few times. The chain employs TRBV6-5 and TRBJ2-7, with a weak D call TRBD1 (5 bases). Germline V CDR1 and CDR2: MNHEY, SVGAGI. Trimming stripped 2 bases from V and 3 bases from J, with 11 bases between. This CDR3 is built from 14 residues. CDR3 DNA: TGTGCCAGCAGTTACAGGACACCGAACTACGAGCAGTACTTC. Protein product: CASSYRTPNYEQYF.

The rearrangement joins TRBV7-2 to TRBJ2-7; no clear D. Germline V CDR1 and CDR2: SGHTA, FQGNSA. The CDR3 has 15 amino acids. V lost 0 bases to trimming and J lost 5 bases, with 14 bases between them. The CDR3 DNA reads as TGTGCCAGCAGCTTAGCGCACATGTTGGTCGACGAGCAGTACTTC. Translated, it gives CASSLAHMLVDEQYF.

This chain uses TRBV15 with TRBJ1-1; the D is unclear. Per the germline V gene, CDR1 is LNHNV and CDR2 is YYDKDF (reference sequence). V lost 1 base, J lost 0 bases, and 6 bases lay in between. CDR3 length equals 14 residues. CDR3 region: CATSRGGLNTEAFF. The CDR3 DNA reads TGTGCCACCAGCAGAGGAGGGTTGAACACTGAAGCTTTCTTT.